The clone carrying this T cell receptor (beta chain) was counted a few times. Germline V lookup: CDR1 SEHNR, CDR2 FQNEAQ (reference sequence). The CDR3 is 14 amino acids. With 5 bases clipped from V and 4 bases from J, the junction kept 5 bases outside the gene matches. This entry comes from a study of cytomegalovirus exposure and HLA in healthy donors. The PCR ran on 60 Vbeta and 13 Jbeta primers. The data were produced by immunoSEQ multiplex PCR, yet TCRdb's version contains in-frame clones alone and is incomplete. The sample lists approximately 130,000 clones, 60% to 80% occurring once. The rearrangement joins TRBV7-9 to TRBJ1-5, with 7 bases aligning to TRBD1. The sequence was collected from a man aged 45-65 years in good health and CMV-seronegative. Sequencing input: PBMCs. The CDR3 DNA reads TGTGCCAGCAGCCCAGGGACAGCAAATCAGCCCCAGCATTTT. This gives the protein CASSPGTANQPQHF.